This T cell receptor (beta chain) was sequenced during a study of T-cell reconstitution after alpha-beta-depleted transplantation in children. Library preparation (for TCRbeta) was performed with unique molecular identifiers. TCRdb analysed the PCR reads with MiXCR anew, one entry per CDR3 protein. The profile shows 330,000 or so distinct CDR3 sequences, just over 7.5% of them singletons. This clonotype was observed many times. What it recognizes is unknown. Germline CDR1 MNHEY, CDR2 SMNVEV (reference sequence). V gave up 6 bases and J gave up 3 bases, with 18 bases separating them. This CDR3 has 15 residues. Study-level findings and limits: The origin of alpha-beta T cells about two months after transplant was reportedly several hundred expanded graft clones. Most T-cell counts and diversity one year after the transplant came from T cells that were newly produced. Surviving recipient T cells and thymic progenitors produced the high day-60 TCRbeta diversity seen in some patients.

The sequence was obtained from a female patient between 2 and 15 years old who had a stem cell transplant for Fanconi anemia, so the T cells may come from the graft donor. This specimen consisted of peripheral blood, obtained 360 days after TCRalphabeta/CD19-depleted stem cell transplant. The chain carries TRBV27 and TRBJ2-7; D might be TRBD2 (6 bases). The CDR3 protein is CASSKTGLQDYEQYF. The CDR3 region has the DNA TGTGCCAGCAGCAAAACGGGACTTCAGGACTACGAGCAGTACTTC.